This T cell receptor beta chain was identified during a study of blood T cells in healthy people across ages. Study-wide findings and caveats: Per million T cells, the diversity of TCR beta decreased roughly linearly as age advanced. Estimated diversity that came from one million T cells was considered an underestimate. In long-lived donors, naive CD4+ cell counts and diversity exceeded those of aged donors.

Alongside a J-beta primer mix, a sample-barcoded 5' primer served in a second PCR lasting about 7 to 11 cycles. TCRdb re-derived calls from the 5' RACE reads in MiXCR, one entry per CDR3 protein. The sample has 2 million or so distinct CDR3 sequences; roughly 52% are singletons. A word on this clonotype: No antigen is known for it.

Germline CDR1 and CDR2: LGHNA and YNFKEQ. The length of the CDR3 is 14 residues. V was pared by 6 bases and J by 2 bases, with 10 bases between. V is TRBV4-2 and J is TRBJ2-2; D is unclear. This TCR came from a woman aged 40 to 49 in good health. Specimen: blood. Here the CDR3 reads CASRTDSNTGELFF. Here the CDR3 DNA reads TGTGCCAGCAGGACGGATTCTAACACCGGGGAGCTGTTTTTT.